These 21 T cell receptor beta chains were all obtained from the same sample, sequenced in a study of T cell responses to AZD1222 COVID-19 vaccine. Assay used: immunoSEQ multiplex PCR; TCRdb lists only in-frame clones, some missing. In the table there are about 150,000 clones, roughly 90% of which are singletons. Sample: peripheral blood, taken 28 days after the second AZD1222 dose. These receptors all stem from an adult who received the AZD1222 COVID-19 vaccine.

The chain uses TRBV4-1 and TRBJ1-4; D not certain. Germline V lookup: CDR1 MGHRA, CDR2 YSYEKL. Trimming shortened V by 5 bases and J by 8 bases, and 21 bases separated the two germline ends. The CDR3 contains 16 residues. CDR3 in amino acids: CASSTRLAPGGEKLFF. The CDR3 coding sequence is TGCGCCAGCAGCACCAGACTCGCGCCTGGAGGGGAAAAACTGTTTTTT.

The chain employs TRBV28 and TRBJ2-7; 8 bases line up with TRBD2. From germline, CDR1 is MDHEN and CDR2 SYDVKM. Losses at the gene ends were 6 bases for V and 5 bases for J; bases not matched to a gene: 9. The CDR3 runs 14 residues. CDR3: CASRPPAGVDEQYF. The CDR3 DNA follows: TGTGCCAGCAGGCCACCAGCGGGAGTCGACGAGCAGTACTTC. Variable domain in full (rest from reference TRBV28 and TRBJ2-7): DVKVTQSSRYLVKRTGEKVFLECVQDMDHENMFWYRQDPGLGLRLIYFSYDVKMKEKGDIPEGYSVSREKKERFSLILESASTNQTSMYLCASRPPAGVDEQYFGPGTRLTVT.

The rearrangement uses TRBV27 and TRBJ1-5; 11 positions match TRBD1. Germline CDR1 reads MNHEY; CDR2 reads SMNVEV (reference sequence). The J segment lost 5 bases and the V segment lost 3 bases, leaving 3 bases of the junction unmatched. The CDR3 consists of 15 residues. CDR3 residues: CASSFVGQGDQPQHF. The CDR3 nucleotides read TGTGCCAGCAGTTTCGTGGGACAGGGGGATCAGCCCCAGCATTTT.

Here the CDR3 DNA reads TGTGCCACTGTGGAAGGGGCTGGAAACACCATATATTTT. The encoded protein is CATVEGAGNTIYF. The chain recombines TRBV12-3 or TRBV12-4 with TRBJ1-3; D is perhaps TRBD1 (5 bases). The CDR3 spans 13 residues. V was clipped by 10 bases and J by 2 bases, with 12 bases between them.

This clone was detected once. CDR3 bases: TGTGCCAGTAGTATTCTCGCAGGTTCACAAGAGACCCAGTACTTC. This encodes CASSILAGSQETQYF. The J gene is TRBJ2-5, the V gene TRBV19, with D unclear. Germline V CDR1 and CDR2: LNHDA, SQIVND (reference sequence). The V end was cut by 3 bases, the J end by 2 bases, with 13 bases between. This CDR3 has 15 amino acids.

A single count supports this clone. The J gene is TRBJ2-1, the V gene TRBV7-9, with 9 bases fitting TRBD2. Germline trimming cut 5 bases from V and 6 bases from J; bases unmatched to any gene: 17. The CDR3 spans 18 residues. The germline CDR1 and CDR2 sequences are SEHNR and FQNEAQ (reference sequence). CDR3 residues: CASSPPGLAGTSANEQFF. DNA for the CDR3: TGTGCCAGCAGCCCCCCTGGGCTAGCGGGAACATCGGCCAATGAGCAGTTCTTC.

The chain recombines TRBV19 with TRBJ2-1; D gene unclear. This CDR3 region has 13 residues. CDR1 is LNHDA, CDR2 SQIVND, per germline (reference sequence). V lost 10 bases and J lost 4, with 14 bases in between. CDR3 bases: TGTGCCACCCTAGGCCGGAGATACAATGAGCAGTTCTTC. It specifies CATLGRRYNEQFF.

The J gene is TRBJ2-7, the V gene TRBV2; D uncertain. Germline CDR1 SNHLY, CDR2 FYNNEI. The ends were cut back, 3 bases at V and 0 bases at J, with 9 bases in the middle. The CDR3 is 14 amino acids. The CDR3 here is CASSDRRGSYEQYF. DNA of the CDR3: TGTGCCAGCAGTGACCGGCGCGGCTCCTACGAGCAGTACTTC.

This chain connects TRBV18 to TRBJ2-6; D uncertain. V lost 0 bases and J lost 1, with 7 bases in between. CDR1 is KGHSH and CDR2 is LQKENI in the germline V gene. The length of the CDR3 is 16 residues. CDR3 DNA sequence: TGTGCCAGCTCACCACCGAAGGGTTCTGGGGCCAACGTCCTGACTTTC. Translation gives CASSPPKGSGANVLTF. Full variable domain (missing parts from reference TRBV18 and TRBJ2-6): NAGVMQNPRHLVRRRGQEARLRCSPMKGHSHVYWYRQLPEEGLKFMVYLQKENIIDESGMPKERFSAEFPKEGPSILRIQQVVRGDSAAYFCASSPPKGSGANVLTFGAGSRLTVL.

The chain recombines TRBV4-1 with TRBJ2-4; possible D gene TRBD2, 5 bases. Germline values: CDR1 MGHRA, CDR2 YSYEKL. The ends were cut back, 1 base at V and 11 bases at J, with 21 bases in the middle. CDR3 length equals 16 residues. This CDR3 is CASSQVSSPVQYVQYF. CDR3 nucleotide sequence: TGCGCCAGCAGCCAAGTGTCTAGCCCAGTTCAATATGTTCAGTACTTC.

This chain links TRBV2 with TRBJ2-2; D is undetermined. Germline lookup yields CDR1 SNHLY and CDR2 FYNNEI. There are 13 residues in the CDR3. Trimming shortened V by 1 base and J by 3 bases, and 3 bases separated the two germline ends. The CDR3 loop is CASSEVHTGELFF. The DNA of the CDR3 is TGTGCCAGCAGTGAAGTCCACACCGGGGAGCTGTTTTTT.

This CDR3 reads CASSQADRGTGELFF. DNA for the CDR3: TGTGCCAGCAGCCAAGCAGACAGGGGCACCGGGGAGCTGTTTTTT. V usage is TRBV4-2 and J usage is TRBJ2-2; TRBD1 matches 8 bases. Germline values: CDR1 LGHNA, CDR2 YNFKEQ. Unmatched junction bases numbered 2, after V lost 1 base and J lost 4 bases. This CDR3 region has 15 residues.

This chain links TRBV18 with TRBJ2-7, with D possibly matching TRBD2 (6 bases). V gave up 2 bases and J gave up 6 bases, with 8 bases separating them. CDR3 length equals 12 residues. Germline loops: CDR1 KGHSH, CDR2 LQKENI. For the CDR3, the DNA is TGTGCCAGCTCACCAGGCGGGGTCGAGCAGTACTTC. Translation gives CASSPGGVEQYF.

CDR3 amino acids: CASSLFGQGGSEAFF. The DNA for the CDR3 is TGTGCCAGCAGCTTGTTCGGGCAGGGAGGTTCCGAAGCTTTCTTT. The rearrangement uses TRBV5-5 and TRBJ1-1; D might be TRBD1 (5 bases). The V gene lost 1 base and the J gene lost 8 bases, with 18 bases spanning the gap. There are 15 residues in the CDR3. The V gene's germline CDR1 is SGHKS and CDR2 YYEKEE (reference sequence).

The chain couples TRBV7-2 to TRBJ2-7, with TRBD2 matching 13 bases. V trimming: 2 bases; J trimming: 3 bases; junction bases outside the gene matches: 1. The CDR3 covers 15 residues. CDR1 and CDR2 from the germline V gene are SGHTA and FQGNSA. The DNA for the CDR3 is TGTGCCAGCAGCTTATGGACTAGCGGGAGCTACGAGCAGTACTTC. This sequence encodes CASSLWTSGSYEQYF.

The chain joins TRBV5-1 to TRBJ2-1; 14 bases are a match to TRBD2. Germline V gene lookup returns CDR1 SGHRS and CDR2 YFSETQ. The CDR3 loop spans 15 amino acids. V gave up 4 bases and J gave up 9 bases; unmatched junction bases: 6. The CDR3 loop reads CASSQGLAGEGEQFF. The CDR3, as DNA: TGCGCCAGCAGCCAGGGACTAGCGGGAGAGGGTGAGCAGTTCTTC.

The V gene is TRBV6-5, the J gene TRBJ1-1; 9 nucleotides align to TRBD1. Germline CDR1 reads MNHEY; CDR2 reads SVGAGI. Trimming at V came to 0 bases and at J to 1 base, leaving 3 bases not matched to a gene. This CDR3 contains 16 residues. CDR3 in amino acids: CASSYSRTGANTEAFF. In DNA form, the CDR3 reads TGTGCCAGCAGTTACTCAAGGACAGGGGCGAACACTGAAGCTTTCTTT.

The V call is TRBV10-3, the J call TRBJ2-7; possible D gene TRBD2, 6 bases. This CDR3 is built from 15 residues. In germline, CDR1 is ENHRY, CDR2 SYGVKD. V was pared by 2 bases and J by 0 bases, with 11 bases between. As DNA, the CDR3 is TGTGCCATCAGTGAGAAGGAGGGAAGCTCCTACGAGCAGTACTTC. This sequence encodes CAISEKEGSSYEQYF.

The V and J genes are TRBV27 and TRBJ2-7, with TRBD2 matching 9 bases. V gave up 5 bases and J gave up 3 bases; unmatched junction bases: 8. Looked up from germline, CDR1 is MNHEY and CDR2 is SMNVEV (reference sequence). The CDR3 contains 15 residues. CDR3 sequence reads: CASSLVAGEFYEQYF. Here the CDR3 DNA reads TGTGCCAGCAGTCTAGTAGCGGGAGAGTTCTACGAGCAGTACTTC.

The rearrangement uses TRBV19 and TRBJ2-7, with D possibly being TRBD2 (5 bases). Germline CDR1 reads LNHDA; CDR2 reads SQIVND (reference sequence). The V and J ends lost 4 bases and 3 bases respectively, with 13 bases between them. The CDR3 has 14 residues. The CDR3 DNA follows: TGTGCCAGTAGTACCAGGACTCGGGTCTACGAGCAGTACTTC. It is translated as CASSTRTRVYEQYF.

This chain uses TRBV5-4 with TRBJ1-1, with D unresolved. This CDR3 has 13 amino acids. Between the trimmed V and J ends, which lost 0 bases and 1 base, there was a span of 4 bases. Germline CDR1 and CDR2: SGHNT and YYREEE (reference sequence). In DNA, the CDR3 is TGTGCCAGCAGCTTGGAAGGGAACACTGAAGCTTTCTTT. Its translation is CASSLEGNTEAFF.